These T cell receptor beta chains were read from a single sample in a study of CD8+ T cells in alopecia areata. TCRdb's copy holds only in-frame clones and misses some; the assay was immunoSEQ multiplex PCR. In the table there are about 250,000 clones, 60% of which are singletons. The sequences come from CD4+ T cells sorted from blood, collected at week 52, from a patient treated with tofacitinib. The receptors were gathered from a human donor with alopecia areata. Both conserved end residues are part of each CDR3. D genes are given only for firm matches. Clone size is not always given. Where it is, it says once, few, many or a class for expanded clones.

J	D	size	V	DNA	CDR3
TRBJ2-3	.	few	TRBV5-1	TGCGCCAGCAGTAGGGATTCCGCCACAGATACGCAGTATTTT	CASSRDSATDTQYF
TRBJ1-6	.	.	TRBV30	TGTGCCTGTATCGACAGGAGGGATTCACCCCTCCACTTT	CACIDRRDSPLHF
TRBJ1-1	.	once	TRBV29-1	TGCAGCGTTGAAAGGGGGGCGAACACTGAAGCTTTCTTT	CSVERGANTEAFF
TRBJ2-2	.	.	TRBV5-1	TGCGCCAGCAGCTTGGACCCCACCGGGGAGCTGTTTTTT	CASSLDPTGELFF
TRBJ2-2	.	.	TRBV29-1	TGCAGCGTTGGCAACAGACCGAACACCGGGGAGCTGTTTTTT	CSVGNRPNTGELFF
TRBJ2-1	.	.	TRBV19	TGTGCCAGTAGTATAGATGGGTCCTTCAGGCTTGTGCAGTTCTTC	CASSIDGSFRLVQFF
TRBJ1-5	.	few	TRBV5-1	TGCGCCAGCAGTGACAGTCCAAATCAGCCCCAGCATTTT	CASSDSPNQPQHF
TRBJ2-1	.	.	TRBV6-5	TGTGCCAGCACCTCACGGGGGTCCTACAATGAGCAGTTCTTC	CASTSRGSYNEQFF
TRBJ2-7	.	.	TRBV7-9	TGTGCCAGCAGCCACCGGGACACACACACCCGTCGGTTTGGCGAGCAGTACTTC	CASSHRDTHTRRFGEQYF
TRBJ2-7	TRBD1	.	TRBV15	TGTGCCACCAGCCATGACAGGGACGAGCAGTACTTC	CATSHDRDEQYF
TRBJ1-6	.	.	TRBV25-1	TGTGCCAGCAGCGAGGCCGGCTTGGCTTCACCCCTCCACTTT	CASSEAGLASPLHF
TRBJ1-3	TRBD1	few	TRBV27	TGTGCCAGCAGTCTGACAGGGGTGGGAAACACCATATATTTT	CASSLTGVGNTIYF
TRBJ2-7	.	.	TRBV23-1	TGTGCCAGCAGCTTAAGTGTGCTAGCCTACGAGCAGTACTTC	CASSLSVLAYEQYF
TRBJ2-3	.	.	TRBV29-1	TGCAGCGCTCGACGGGACGTTGGGTTAGATACGCAGTATTTT	CSARRDVGLDTQYF
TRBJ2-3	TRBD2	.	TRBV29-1	TGCAGCGTTGAAGGTGCGGGGGGTGATACGCAGTATTTT	CSVEGAGGDTQYF
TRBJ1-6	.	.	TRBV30	TGTGCCTGGAGTCATGACAGCTATAATTCACCCCTCCACTTT	CAWSHDSYNSPLHF
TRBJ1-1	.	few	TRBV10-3	TGTGCCATCAGTGTGACAGGCCATGATGACACTGAAGCTTTCTTT	CAISVTGHDDTEAFF
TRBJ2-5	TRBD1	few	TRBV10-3	TGTGCCATCAGTGAGTCGGACAGGGGCCAAGAGACCCAGTACTTC	CAISESDRGQETQYF
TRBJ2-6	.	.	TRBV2	TGTGCCAGCAGCCCACTCGGTACTGGGGCCAACGTCCTGACTTTC	CASSPLGTGANVLTF
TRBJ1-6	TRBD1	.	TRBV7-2	TGTGCCAGCAGCACAGGGACAGGGGCACAATCACCCCTCCACTTT	CASSTGTGAQSPLHF
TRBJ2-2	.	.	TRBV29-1	TGCAGCGCCGAAGGGCAGGGTGACACCGGGGAGCTGTTTTTT	CSAEGQGDTGELFF
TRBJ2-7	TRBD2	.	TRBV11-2	TGTGCCAGCAGCCCTCTAGCGGGGTTCACCTACGAGCAGTACTTC	CASSPLAGFTYEQYF
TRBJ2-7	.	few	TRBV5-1	TGCGCCAGCAGCCGGGACCGGGGCGGGTTCGGGCAGTACTTC	CASSRDRGGFGQYF
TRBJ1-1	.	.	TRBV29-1	TGCAGCGTTGTGCGGAACACTGAAGCTTTCTTT	CSVVRNTEAFF
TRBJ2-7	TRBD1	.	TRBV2	TGTGCCAGCAGTGAACAGGGGACAGGGTACTACGAGCAGTACTTC	CASSEQGTGYYEQYF
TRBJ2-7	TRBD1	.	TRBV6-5	TGTGCCAGCAGTCTGGGACAGATCTACGAGCAGTACTTC	CASSLGQIYEQYF
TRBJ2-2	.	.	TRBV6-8	TGTGCCAGCAGCGCCGGACAGACCGGGGAGCTGTTTTTT	CASSAGQTGELFF
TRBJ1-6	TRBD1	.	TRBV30	TGTGCCTGGAGCACAGGGGTTAATTCACCCCTCCACTTT	CAWSTGVNSPLHF
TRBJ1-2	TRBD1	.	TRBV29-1	TGCAGCGTTGCCTCATTGACCCGGACAGGTGGCTACACCTTC	CSVASLTRTGGYTF
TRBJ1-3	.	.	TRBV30	TGTGCCTGGAGTGTCTCGACTCGGGGAAACACCATATATTTT	CAWSVSTRGNTIYF
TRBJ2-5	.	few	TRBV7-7	TGTGCTAGCAGCGCAGGGTTAACGGAGACCCAGTACTTC	CASSAGLTETQYF
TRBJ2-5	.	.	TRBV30	TGTGCCTGGAGTGGTGGAGGAGAGACCCAGTACTTC	CAWSGGGETQYF
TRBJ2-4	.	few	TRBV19	TGTGCCAGCGCATCGCTGGAAACAAGGGCAGGGGTCGACATTCAGTACTTC	CASASLETRAGVDIQYF
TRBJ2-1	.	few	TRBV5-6	TGTGCCAGCAGCCTTCCCGCAGGTAGCAATGAGCAGTTCTTC	CASSLPAGSNEQFF
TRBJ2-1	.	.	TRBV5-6	TGTGCCAGCAGCTTGGACGGGGAGGCCTCCTACAATGAGCAGTTCTTC	CASSLDGEASYNEQFF
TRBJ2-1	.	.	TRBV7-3	TGTGCCAGCAGCTTCACCGGGGGCAATGAGCAGTTCTTC	CASSFTGGNEQFF
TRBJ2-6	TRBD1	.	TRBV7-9	TGTGCCAGCAGCTCCGCTGGGGGACAGGGATACTCTGGGGCCAACGTCCTGACTTTC	CASSSAGGQGYSGANVLTF
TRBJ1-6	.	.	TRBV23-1	TGCGCCAGCAGTCAAAACAGCATAAGCTCCTATAATTCACCCCTCCACTTT	CASSQNSISSYNSPLHF
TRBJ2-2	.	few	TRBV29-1	TGCAGCGTTGACCGAGGTCCAGGGAACACCGGGGAGCTGTTTTTT	CSVDRGPGNTGELFF
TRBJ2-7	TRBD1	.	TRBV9	TGTGCCAGCAGCGTAGCCCCGACAGGGAACTACGAGCAGTACTTC	CASSVAPTGNYEQYF
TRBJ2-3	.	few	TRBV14	TGTGCCAGCAGCCATCTCTCCACAGATACGCAGTATTTT	CASSHLSTDTQYF
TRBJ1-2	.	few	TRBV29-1	TGCAGCGTTGGAGGAAACAGGGTCGGAGGCTACACCTTC	CSVGGNRVGGYTF
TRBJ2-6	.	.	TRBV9	TGTGCCAGCAGCGTAGGGCTTGGGGCCAACGTCCTGACTTTC	CASSVGLGANVLTF
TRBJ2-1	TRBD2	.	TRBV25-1	TGTGCCAGCAGTGAGCGAGCGGGGGAGAATGAGCAGTTCTTC	CASSERAGENEQFF
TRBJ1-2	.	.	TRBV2	TGTGCCAGCCAGGGAGCGATGGGCTACACCTTC	CASQGAMGYTF
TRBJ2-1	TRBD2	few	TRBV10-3	TGTGCCATCAGCGAGACTAGCAGCAATGAGCAGTTCTTC	CAISETSSNEQFF
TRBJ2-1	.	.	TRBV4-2	TGTGCCAGCAGCCCCCTAGGGGCAGGGGGGGACAATGAGCAGTTCTTC	CASSPLGAGGDNEQFF
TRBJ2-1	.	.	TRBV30	TGTGCCTGGAGTGTCGGTAGCGGCAATGAGCAGTTCTTC	CAWSVGSGNEQFF